The 27 T cell receptor beta chains reported below all come from one sample, sequenced in a study of CD8 T cells in Susac syndrome. Random hexamers served to reverse transcribe roughly 0.45 to 1 ug RNA. TCRdb recomputed calls from the immunoSEQ multiplex PCR reads with MiXCR, one row per CDR3 protein. The sample lists about 430,000 distinct CDR3 sequences, approximately 89% occurring once. The sample consisted of CD8+ T cells from PBMCs. These receptors came from a human donor with multiple sclerosis.

The V gene is TRBV2, the J gene TRBJ2-7, with D unclear. The germline CDR1 and CDR2 sequences are SNHLY and FYNNEI. The germline V and J ends were trimmed by 4 bases and 3 bases, with 10 bases remaining between them. CDR3 length equals 13 residues. CDR3 loop: CASSAPFGYEQYF. CDR3 coding DNA: TGTGCCAGCAGTGCTCCTTTTGGCTACGAGCAGTACTTC.

The chain carries TRBV4-1 and TRBJ1-4; 10 bases are shared with TRBD1. V was clipped by 7 bases and J by 7 bases; unmatched bases: 6. The CDR3 extends over 14 amino acids. Germline CDR1 is MGHRA and CDR2 is YSYEKL. This chain's CDR3 is CASTLTGGLEKLFF. For the CDR3, the DNA is TGCGCCAGCACCTTGACAGGGGGCCTTGAAAAACTGTTTTTT.

This chain uses TRBV19 with TRBJ2-1, with D unresolved. Trimming stripped 3 bases from V and 3 bases from J, with 18 bases between. In germline, CDR1 is LNHDA, CDR2 SQIVND (reference sequence). The length of the CDR3 is 17 residues. CDR3 nucleotides: TGTGCCAGTAGTATGGGGTGGGGTCCCTTCGACTACAATGAGCAGTTCTTC. This gives the protein CASSMGWGPFDYNEQFF.

The genes are TRBV3-1 and TRBJ2-7; D is perhaps TRBD2 (6 bases). This CDR3 is 16 amino acids long. Germline lookup yields CDR1 LGHDT and CDR2 YNNKEL (reference sequence). V was clipped by 5 bases and J by 4 bases, with 21 bases between them. The CDR3 sequence: CASSSPSGRERYEQYF. CDR3 nucleotide sequence: TGTGCCAGCAGCTCCCCCTCGGGGCGGGAACGATACGAGCAGTACTTC.

This clonotype was counted once. The V gene is TRBV5-4, the J gene TRBJ2-7, with 8 bases fitting TRBD1. With 5 bases clipped from V and 3 bases from J, the junction kept 10 bases outside the gene matches. CDR1 is SGHNT, CDR2 YYREEE, per germline (reference sequence). The length of the CDR3 is 15 residues. The CDR3 DNA reads as TGTGCCAGCAGACCAGACAGGGGAGGAATCTACGAGCAGTACTTC. The encoded protein is CASRPDRGGIYEQYF.

The CDR3 DNA follows: TGTGCCTGGAGGTCCTACAATGAGCAGTTCTTC. Protein: CAWRSYNEQFF. The rearrangement joins TRBV30 to TRBJ2-1; no firm D call. CDR3 length equals 11 residues. The germline V gene encodes CDR1 GTSNPN and CDR2 SVGIG (reference sequence). Trimming took off 3 bases at V and 1 base at J, with 1 base between the two ends.

This clonotype has a single count. The chain carries TRBV29-1 and TRBJ2-1; D not resolved. V was trimmed by 4 bases and J by 10 bases, leaving 8 bases between them. The CDR3 is 10 residues long. Germline CDR1 reads SQVTM; CDR2 reads ANQGSEA. The CDR3 region is CSVVSQEQFF. CDR3 bases: TGCAGCGTTGTGAGCCAAGAGCAGTTCTTC.

V is TRBV2 and J is TRBJ1-1; D unresolved. The CDR3 sequence is 14 residues long. The V end was cut by 1 base, the J end by 2 bases, with 8 bases between. The germline gives CDR1 SNHLY, CDR2 FYNNEI. CDR3 residues: CASSEEAANTEAFF. Here the CDR3 DNA reads TGTGCCAGCAGTGAAGAGGCGGCAAACACTGAAGCTTTCTTT.

The chain carries TRBV30 and TRBJ1-5; D may be TRBD1 (6 bases). Trimming stripped 2 bases from V and 3 bases from J, with 8 bases between. The CDR3 loop spans 13 amino acids. The germline V gene encodes CDR1 GTSNPN and CDR2 SVGIG (reference sequence). This CDR3 reads CAWSRDTNQPQHF. The CDR3 region has the DNA TGTGCCTGGAGTCGGGACACCAATCAGCCCCAGCATTTT. Variable domain in full (rest from reference TRBV30 and TRBJ1-5): SQTIHQWPATLVQPVGSPLSLECTVEGTSNPNLYWYRQAAGRGLQLLFYSVGIGQISSEVPQNLSASRPQDRQFILSSKKLLLSDSGFYLCAWSRDTNQPQHFGDGTRLSIL.

The V call is TRBV7-9, the J call TRBJ2-1; 7 nucleotides agree with TRBD1. The CDR3 length is 18 residues. Germline V gives CDR1 SEHNR, CDR2 FQNEAQ (reference sequence). Trimming took 5 bases from V and 2 from J; bases not matched to a gene: 15. CDR3 loop: CASSPDPTSTGTYNEQFF. The CDR3 DNA reads as TGTGCCAGCAGCCCCGACCCGACCTCGACAGGGACCTACAATGAGCAGTTCTTC.

The V gene is TRBV14, the J gene TRBJ2-7, with unresolved D. V gave up 0 bases and J gave up 6 bases, with 9 bases separating them. Germline V gives CDR1 SGHDN, CDR2 FVKESK. This CDR3 has 13 amino acids. CDR3 region: CASSQDFLGEQYF. The CDR3 DNA reads TGTGCCAGCAGCCAAGATTTTTTGGGCGAGCAGTACTTC.

This clonotype appeared once. The rearrangement joins TRBV6-5 to TRBJ1-2; D remains unclear. This CDR3 region has 13 residues. The germline V and J ends were trimmed by 2 bases and 2 bases, with 6 bases remaining between them. In germline, CDR1 is MNHEY, CDR2 SVGAGI. CDR3 nucleotides: TGTGCCAGCAGTTACGCTCCCAACTATGGCTACACCTTC. Translated, it gives CASSYAPNYGYTF.

CDR3 sequence (DNA): TGTGCCAGCAGTATGCCCGGTACAGGGATCGGCGAGCAGTACTTC. This gives the protein CASSMPGTGIGEQYF. This chain connects TRBV27 to TRBJ2-7; D possibly corresponds to TRBD1 (6 bases). The length of the CDR3 is 15 residues. Germline CDR1 reads MNHEY; CDR2 reads SMNVEV (reference sequence). V was pared by 5 bases and J by 6 bases, with 20 bases between.

The rearrangement links TRBV4-1 to TRBJ2-2; D could derive from TRBD1 or TRBD2 (5 bases each). Germline V gives CDR1 MGHRA, CDR2 YSYEKL. This CDR3 is 15 amino acids long. The V end lost 3 bases, the J end lost 4 bases, and 12 bases lay between the germline ends. The CDR3 region has the DNA TGCGCCAGCAGCCAGGCCAGGGAGCCCACCGGGGAGCTGTTTTTT. This codes for CASSQAREPTGELFF.

V is TRBV12-3 or TRBV12-4 and J is TRBJ1-5; 9 nucleotides agree with TRBD1. With V trimmed by 5 bases and J by 5 bases, 4 bases remained unmatched. CDR3 size: 14 residues. In nucleotides, the CDR3 is TGTGCCAGCAGTGTGGGACAGGGTTATCAGCCCCAGCATTTT. Its translation is CASSVGQGYQPQHF.

V and J are TRBV29-1 and TRBJ2-1; perhaps TRBD1 as D (6 bases). The CDR3 totals 11 residues. Trimming cost V 6 bases and J 4 bases, with 7 bases left between them. Germline V gene sequence: CDR1 SQVTM, CDR2 ANQGSEA. The CDR3 DNA reads as TGCAGCGTAGGACAGTACAATGAGCAGTTCTTC. It specifies CSVGQYNEQFF.

The chain combines TRBV6-1 with TRBJ1-4, with TRBD1 identical over 8 bases. Germline V gene lookup returns CDR1 MNHNS and CDR2 SASEGT. After removal of 1 base from V and 6 bases from J, the junction contained 1 base not matched to a gene. The CDR3 sequence is 14 residues long. The CDR3 protein is CASSEDRGDEKLFF. The CDR3 DNA sequence: TGTGCCAGCAGTGAAGACAGGGGGGATGAAAAACTGTTTTTT.

This chain joins TRBV7-9 and TRBJ1-1, with unresolved D. The CDR3 consists of 13 residues. Germline V gene lookup returns CDR1 SEHNR and CDR2 FQNEAQ (reference sequence). With 8 bases removed from V and 1 base from J, the gap between germline ends came to 11 bases. CDR3 protein: CASLEGGNTEAFF. For the CDR3, the DNA is TGTGCCAGCCTCGAGGGCGGGAACACTGAAGCTTTCTTT.

The chain joins TRBV9 to TRBJ2-7, with D perhaps TRBD2 (5 bases). Trimming cost V 3 bases and J 3 bases, with 13 bases left between them. CDR1 SGDLS and CDR2 YYNGEE come from the germline V gene. This CDR3 has 14 amino acids. The CDR3 region is CASSATERIYEQYF. CDR3 coding DNA: TGTGCCAGCAGCGCCACTGAGCGGATCTACGAGCAGTACTTC.

The chain couples TRBV20-1 to TRBJ2-7, with 13 bases aligning to TRBD2. CDR3 length: 16 residues. In germline, CDR1 is DFQATT, CDR2 SNEGSKA (reference sequence). V shed 5 bases, J shed 7 bases, and the junction held 14 bases outside the gene matches. CDR3 sequence (DNA): TGCAGTGCTGAATCCCGGACTAGCGGGGGCTCGGGAGAGCAGTACTTC. Its protein product is CSAESRTSGGSGEQYF.

This clonotype was seen a few times. This chain connects TRBV6-1 to TRBJ2-4, with 8 bases aligning to TRBD1. V was pared by 6 bases and J by 1 base, with 5 bases of the junction left unmatched. The CDR3 contains 15 residues. The germline V gene has CDR1 MNHNS and CDR2 SASEGT. CDR3 sequence: CASRKQGVAKNIQYF. The CDR3 region has the DNA TGTGCCAGCAGGAAACAGGGGGTGGCCAAAAACATTCAGTACTTC.

In this sample, this clonotype turned up once. This chain connects TRBV4-1 to TRBJ1-2; D is uncertain. The CDR3 loop spans 15 amino acids. Germline V gives CDR1 MGHRA, CDR2 YSYEKL. The ends were cut back, 4 bases at V and 2 bases at J, with 14 bases in the middle. CDR3 amino acids: CASSPRMEGNYGYTF. CDR3 in DNA: TGCGCCAGCAGCCCCCGGATGGAGGGAAACTATGGCTACACCTTC.

This clonotype has just one count. This chain joins TRBV28 and TRBJ1-2; the match to TRBD1 covers 7 bases. The V and J ends lost 4 bases and 3 bases, in that order; junction bases with no gene match: 8. Per germline, CDR1 MDHEN and CDR2 SYDVKM. CDR3 length equals 15 residues. The CDR3 region has the DNA TGTGCCAGCAGTTCCGGGACAGTTATATACTATGGCTACACCTTC. Protein sequence: CASSSGTVIYYGYTF.

CDR3 sequence reads: CASSSAGDYNEQFF. DNA of the CDR3: TGTGCCAGTAGTTCGGCAGGAGACTACAATGAGCAGTTCTTC. The rearrangement links TRBV19 to TRBJ2-1; no clear D. V lost 5 bases and J 3 bases, leaving 11 bases between the germline ends. This CDR3 has 14 residues. CDR1 LNHDA and CDR2 SQIVND come from the germline V gene (reference sequence).

The chain is built from TRBV20-1 and TRBJ1-2, with 12 bases matching TRBD1. The CDR3 is 12 amino acids. Germline trimming cut 7 bases from V and 9 bases from J; bases unmatched to any gene: 6. The germline gives CDR1 DFQATT, CDR2 SNEGSKA (reference sequence). For the CDR3, the DNA is TGCAGTGGTCCCGGGACAGGGGGCCGCTACACCTTC. Its translation is CSGPGTGGRYTF.

The gene calls are TRBV7-2 and TRBJ2-7; 7 bases map to TRBD1. The CDR3 has 15 amino acids. V shed 2 bases, J shed 5 bases, and the junction held 9 bases outside the gene matches. CDR1 and CDR2 from the germline V gene are SGHTA and FQGNSA. This CDR3 is CASSLFDRAGHEQYF. The CDR3 DNA is TGTGCCAGCAGCTTATTCGACAGGGCCGGCCACGAGCAGTACTTC.

The chain recombines TRBV30 with TRBJ2-1; possible D gene TRBD2, 5 bases. Germline CDR1 GTSNPN, CDR2 SVGIG (reference sequence). The CDR3 runs 11 residues. The V gene lost 1 base and the J gene lost 10 bases, with 8 bases spanning the gap. CDR3 sequence reads: CAWSAPGEQFF. In DNA form, the CDR3 reads TGTGCCTGGAGTGCCCCGGGGGAGCAGTTCTTC.